This record looks at one T cell receptor beta chain sequence and its context. Its antigen is undetermined. Assay: immunoSEQ multiplex PCR; the TCRdb copy retains only in-frame clones and omits some. Among 79,000 or so clones listed, over 65% were seen once. The V gene lost 7 bases and the J gene lost 5 bases, with 20 bases spanning the gap. The germline gives CDR1 SQVTM, CDR2 ANQGSEA. The CDR3 has 15 amino acids. The sample is drawn from a study of T cell responses to AZD1222 COVID-19 vaccine. Study conclusions and caveats: Receipt of two AZD1222 doses was followed by a rise in Spike-specific TCR breadth and depth. Repertoires in all cases were sampled only once the peak T cell response had passed. Of spike-specific TCRs, nearly half reportedly target regions left unmutated in variants. Baseline seropositivity characterized only six AZD1222 recipients.

This sequence was found in an adult who received the MenACWY meningococcal vaccine as a control. The rearrangement links TRBV29-1 to TRBJ2-2; tentative D call: TRBD1 (6 bases). This sample comprised peripheral blood, obtained 28 days after the second dose of the MenACWY control vaccine. This CDR3 is CSASPTADRTGELFF. CDR3 bases: TGCAGCGCATCTCCGACAGCCGACAGGACCGGGGAGCTGTTTTTT.